The present T cell receptor (beta chain) was sequenced within a study of T-cell reconstitution after alpha-beta-depleted transplantation in children. This clonotype came up a few times. What it recognizes is unknown. TCRbeta library preparation incorporated unique molecular identifiers. TCRdb itself ran the PCR reads through MiXCR, one entry per CDR3 protein. There are some 600,000 distinct CDR3 sequences in the sample; approximately 13% occur only once, and about 2.2% lies in the top ten. General study findings and limits: TCRbeta diversity was high at day 60 in some patients (a result of surviving recipient T cells and thymic progenitors). A year post-transplant, T-cell counts and diversity derived mostly from newly produced T cells. In patients about two months after transplant, alpha-beta T cells reportedly arose from several hundred expanded graft clones.

Germline V lookup: CDR1 LGHDT, CDR2 YNNKEL (reference sequence). The CDR3 sequence is 21 residues long. The ends lost 2 bases at V and 4 bases at J; junction bases unmatched: 17. The chain links TRBV3-1 to TRBJ2-7, with 16 bases that match TRBD2. The receptor's source is a male patient between 10 and 17 years old who had a stem cell transplant for acute myeloid leukemia, so the T cells may come from the graft donor. The sequencing used PBMCs, mostly from graft donor cells, collected 360 days after TCRalphabeta/CD19-depleted stem cell transplant. CDR3 amino acids: CASSQFYSIGTSGRERYEQYF. DNA of the CDR3: TGTGCCAGCAGCCAATTTTATTCGATAGGGACTAGCGGGAGGGAGAGGTACGAGCAGTACTTC.